This TCR beta chain was captured in a study of Ad26.COV2.S vaccination and SARS-CoV-2 variants. Profiling relied on immunoSEQ multiplex PCR, and the TCRdb table lists in-frame clones only, not all of them. The sample shows roughly 420,000 clones, 88% of them seen only once. Germline CDR1 reads SGHAT; CDR2 reads FQNNGV. The CDR3 runs 12 residues. As for treatment: 15 to 20 received Ad26.COV2.S at low or high dose, single or two shots; several received placebo; per-sample allocation not given. Specimen acquisition occurred on day 63 following the initial vaccine or placebo injection. It was an adult aged 18-55 years in Boston who was the donor. An Ad26 vector carrying the Wuhan-strain SARS-CoV-2 spike served as the vaccine. On this clone itself: Its antigen is unknown. At one end the junction does not follow the germline gene, possibly because of a read error.

Points from the study as a whole: Post-vaccination spike-specific CD8+ and CD4+ T cell responses reportedly had substantial breadth. Vaccine recipients had higher spike-specific TCR breadth than placebo recipients.

The sequences come from peripheral blood, collected in a trial of Ad26.COV2.S vaccine versus placebo. The TCR comes from a person aged 18 to 59 who received the Ad26.COV2.S COVID-19 vaccine or a placebo. This chain uses TRBV11-2 with TRBJ2-3; D gene unclear. The CDR3 loop is CASSLSKDTQYF. The CDR3 nucleotides are TGTGCCAGCAGCTTAAGCAAAGATACGCAGTATTTT.